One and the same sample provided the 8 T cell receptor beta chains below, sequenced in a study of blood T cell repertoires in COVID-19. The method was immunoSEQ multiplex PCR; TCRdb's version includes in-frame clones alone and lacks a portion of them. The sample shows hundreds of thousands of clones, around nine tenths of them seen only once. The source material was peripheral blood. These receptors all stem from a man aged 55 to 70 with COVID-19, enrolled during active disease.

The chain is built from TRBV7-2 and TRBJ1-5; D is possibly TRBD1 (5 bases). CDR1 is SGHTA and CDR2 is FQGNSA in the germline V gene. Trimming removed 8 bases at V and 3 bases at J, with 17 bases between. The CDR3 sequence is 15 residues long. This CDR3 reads CASGPQTGINQPQHF. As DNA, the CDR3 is TGTGCCAGCGGTCCCCAAACAGGTATCAATCAGCCCCAGCATTTT.

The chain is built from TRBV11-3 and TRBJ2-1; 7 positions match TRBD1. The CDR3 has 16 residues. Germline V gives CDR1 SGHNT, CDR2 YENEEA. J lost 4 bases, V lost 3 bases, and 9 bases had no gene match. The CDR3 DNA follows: TGTGCCAGCAGCTTGGCCGCCGTGACAGGGTACAATGAGCAGTTCTTC. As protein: CASSLAAVTGYNEQFF.

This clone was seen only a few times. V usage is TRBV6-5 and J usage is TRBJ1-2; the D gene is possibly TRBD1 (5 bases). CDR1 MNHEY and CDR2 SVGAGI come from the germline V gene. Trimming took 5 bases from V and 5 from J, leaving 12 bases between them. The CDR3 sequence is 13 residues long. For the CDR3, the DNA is TGTGCCAGCAGTCGAACGACAGTTTATGGCTACACCTTC. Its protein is CASSRTTVYGYTF.

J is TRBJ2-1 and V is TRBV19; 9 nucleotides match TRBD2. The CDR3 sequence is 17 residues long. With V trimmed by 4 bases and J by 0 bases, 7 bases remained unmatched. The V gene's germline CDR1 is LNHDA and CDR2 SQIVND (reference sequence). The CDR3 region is CASSTAGGTSSYNEQFF. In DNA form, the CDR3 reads TGTGCCAGTAGTACAGCGGGGGGCACCAGCTCCTACAATGAGCAGTTCTTC.

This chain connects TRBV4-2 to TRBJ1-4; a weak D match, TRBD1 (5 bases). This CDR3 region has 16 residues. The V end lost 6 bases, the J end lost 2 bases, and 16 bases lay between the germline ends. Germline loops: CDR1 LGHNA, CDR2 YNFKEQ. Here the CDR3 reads CASSYSSGETNEKLFF. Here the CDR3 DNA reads TGTGCCAGCAGTTACAGTTCGGGGGAGACTAATGAAAAACTGTTTTTT.

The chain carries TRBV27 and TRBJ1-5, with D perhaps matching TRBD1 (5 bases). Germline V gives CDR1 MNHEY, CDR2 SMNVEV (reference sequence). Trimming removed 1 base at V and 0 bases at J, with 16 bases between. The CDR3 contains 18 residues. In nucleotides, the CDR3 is TGTGCCAGCAGTTTATGGGAACGGGGACTCTATAGCAATCAGCCCCAGCATTTT. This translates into CASSLWERGLYSNQPQHF.

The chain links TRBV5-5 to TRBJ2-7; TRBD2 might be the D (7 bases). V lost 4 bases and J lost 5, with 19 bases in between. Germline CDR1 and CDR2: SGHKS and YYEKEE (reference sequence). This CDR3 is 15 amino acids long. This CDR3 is CASSPSSRGRDEQYF. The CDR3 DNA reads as TGTGCCAGCAGCCCTAGCTCGCGGGGGCGGGACGAGCAGTACTTC.

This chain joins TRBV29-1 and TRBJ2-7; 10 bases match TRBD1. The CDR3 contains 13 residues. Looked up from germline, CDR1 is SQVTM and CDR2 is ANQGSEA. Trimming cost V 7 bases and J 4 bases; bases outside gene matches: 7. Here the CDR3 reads CSADRGRVYEQYF. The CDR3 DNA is TGCAGCGCCGACAGGGGGCGCGTTTACGAGCAGTACTTC.